This T cell receptor beta chain was sequenced during a study of blood T cell repertoires in COVID-19. CDR3 length: 12 amino acids. Germline values: CDR1 SGHDN, CDR2 FVKESK. V was shortened by 1 base and J by 8 bases, with 8 bases between the two germline ends. Using immunoSEQ multiplex PCR, the repertoire was profiled, and TCRdb retains in-frame clones only, with some absent. The table includes a few hundred thousand clones, 87% detected once. The sample taken for sequencing was PBMCs or T cells enriched from blood (not recorded which). The gene calls are TRBV14 and TRBJ1-2; D might be TRBD1 (5 bases). This clonotype originated in a woman aged 25 to 39 who had recovered from COVID-19. In nucleotides, the CDR3 is TGTGCCAGCAGCCAAGTACGGGGGGGCTACACCTTC. Its translation: CASSQVRGGYTF.